This T cell receptor (beta chain) was identified during a study of control samples from healthy donors and cancer patients. Data came from immunoSEQ multiplex PCR; TCRdb stores just in-frame clones and leaves some out. Of approximately 190,000 clones in the sample, over 80% were seen once. Trimming at V came to 8 bases and at J to 4 bases, leaving 14 bases not matched to a gene. Germline loops: CDR1 SGHRS, CDR2 YFSETQ. CDR3 length: 16 residues. Sequenced sample: blood. This chain uses TRBV5-1 with TRBJ1-3; 8 nucleotides match TRBD1. The receptor's source is a man aged 30 to 45 in good health. The CDR3 reads CARRQGSGDRGNTIYF. In DNA form, the CDR3 reads TGCGCCAGAAGACAGGGATCCGGGGACAGGGGAAACACCATATATTTT.